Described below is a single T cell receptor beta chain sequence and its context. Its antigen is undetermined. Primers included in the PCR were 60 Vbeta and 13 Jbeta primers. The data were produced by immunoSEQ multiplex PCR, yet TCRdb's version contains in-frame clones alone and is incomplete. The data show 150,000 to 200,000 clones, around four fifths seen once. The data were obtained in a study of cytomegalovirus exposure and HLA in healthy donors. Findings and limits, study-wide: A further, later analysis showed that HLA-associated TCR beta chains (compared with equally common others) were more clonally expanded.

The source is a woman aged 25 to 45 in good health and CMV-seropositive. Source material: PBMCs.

The chain's CDR3 is CASSQSIWTAAFF. DNA of the CDR3: TGCGCCAGCAGTCAATCGATATGGACTGCCGCTTTCTTT. V and J are TRBV23-1 and TRBJ1-1; the D is unclear. TRBV23-1 carries the ORF label, with uncertain function. This CDR3 contains 13 residues. V lost 0 bases and J lost 11, with 13 bases in between.